Sequencing of this T cell receptor beta chain was carried out in a study of cytomegalovirus exposure and HLA in healthy donors. This clone has more than one count but fewer than ten. Primers included in the PCR were 60 Vbeta and 13 Jbeta primers. Method: immunoSEQ multiplex PCR; TCRdb's copy keeps in-frame clones and lacks some. The sample holds 95,000 to 150,000 clones, roughly 9% seen once. This CDR3 spans 14 amino acids. Trimming took 6 bases from V and 14 from J, leaving 20 bases between them. CDR1 MNHEY and CDR2 SMNVEV come from the germline V gene (reference sequence). The V gene is TRBV27, the J gene TRBJ1-6, with D possibly matching TRBD1 (6 bases). Sequences were obtained from PBMCs. The sequence derives from a middle-aged woman in good health and CMV-seropositive. CDR3 residues: CASSRGAGALSLHF. The CDR3 DNA sequence: TGTGCCAGCAGCCGAGGCGCAGGGGCCCTTTCCCTCCACTTT.